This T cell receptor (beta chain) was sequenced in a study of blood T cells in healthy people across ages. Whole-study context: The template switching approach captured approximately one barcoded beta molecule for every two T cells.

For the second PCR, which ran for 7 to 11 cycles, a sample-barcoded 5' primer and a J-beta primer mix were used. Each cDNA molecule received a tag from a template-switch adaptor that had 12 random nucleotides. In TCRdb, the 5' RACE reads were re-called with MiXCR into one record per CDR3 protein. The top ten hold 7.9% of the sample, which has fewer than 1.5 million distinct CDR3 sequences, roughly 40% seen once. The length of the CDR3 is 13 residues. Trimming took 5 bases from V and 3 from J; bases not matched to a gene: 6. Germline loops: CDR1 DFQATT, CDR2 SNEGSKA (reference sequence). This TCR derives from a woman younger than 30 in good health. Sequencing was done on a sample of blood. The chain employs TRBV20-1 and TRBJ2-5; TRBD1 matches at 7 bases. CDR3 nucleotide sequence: TGCAGTGCTGTCGGGACAGAAAAAGAGACCCAGTACTTC. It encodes CSAVGTEKETQYF.